The present TCR beta chain was sequenced within a study of cytomegalovirus exposure and HLA in healthy donors. Per germline, CDR1 SEHNR and CDR2 FQNEAQ (reference sequence). The V end lost 5 bases, the J end lost 3 bases, and 13 bases lay between the germline ends. The length of the CDR3 is 14 residues. The PCR employed 60 Vbeta primers together with 13 Jbeta primers. Method: immunoSEQ multiplex PCR; TCRdb's copy keeps in-frame clones and lacks some. The repertoire holds around 110,000 clones, 75% to 85% seen once, with 3.5% to 4.5% in the top ten. The TCR was taken from a man younger than 40 in good health and CMV-seropositive. The chain links TRBV7-9 to TRBJ1-1; tentatively, D is TRBD1 (5 bases). The specimen sequenced was PBMCs. The chain's CDR3 is CASSLEGLYTEAFF. Written as DNA, the CDR3 is TGTGCCAGCAGCCTGGAGGGGTTGTACACTGAAGCTTTCTTT.